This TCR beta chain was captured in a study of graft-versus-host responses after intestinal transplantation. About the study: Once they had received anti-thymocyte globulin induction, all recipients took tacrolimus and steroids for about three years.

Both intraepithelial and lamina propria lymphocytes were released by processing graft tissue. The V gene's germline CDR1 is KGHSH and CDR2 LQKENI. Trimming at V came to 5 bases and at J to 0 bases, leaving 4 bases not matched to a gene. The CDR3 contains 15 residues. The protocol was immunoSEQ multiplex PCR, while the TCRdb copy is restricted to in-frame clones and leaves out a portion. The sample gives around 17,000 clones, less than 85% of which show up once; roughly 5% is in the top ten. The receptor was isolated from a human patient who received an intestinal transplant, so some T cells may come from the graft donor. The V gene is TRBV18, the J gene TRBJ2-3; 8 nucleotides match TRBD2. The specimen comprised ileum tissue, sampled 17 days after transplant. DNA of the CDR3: TGTGCCAGCTCAGAAGCGGGGGTTAGCACAGATACGCAGTATTTT. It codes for CASSEAGVSTDTQYF.